The 21 T cell receptor beta chains in this list originate from one sample, sequenced in a study of T cell responses to AZD1222 COVID-19 vaccine (dated by TCRdb to 2020 to 2023). The time point label on this specimen signifies: baseline before first vaccination. Taken with the paper, the label for treatment or condition translates to: meningococcal conjugate vaccine given as trial control. The library was produced with the immunoSEQ multiplex PCR assay. What TCRdb holds here is the immuneACCESS table cut down to in-frame rearrangements. Part of the clones is not present; checked against another copy, under half of the missing clones reflect an unresolved V gene, and the others are unexplained. This sample gives 90,000 to 110,000 clones in total; over 75% of them show up just once. The biggest ten clones account for around 13% of the sample. The sequenced sample was peripheral blood, obtained on day 0 of MenACWY control vaccination. Receptors were obtained from an adult in good health.

This clone has a handful of counts. The V and J genes are TRBV12-5 and TRBJ1-2; 9 positions agree with TRBD1. CDR1 is LGHNT, CDR2 FRNRAP, per germline. J lost 6 bases, V lost 5 bases, and 10 bases had no gene match. The CDR3 is 15 amino acids. The DNA for the CDR3 is TGTGCTAGTGGTCCCCCGGGGACAGGGATAAATGGCTACACCTTC. Amino acids: CASGPPGTGINGYTF.

The chain recombines TRBV2 with TRBJ1-1; D remains unclear. Trimming removed 5 bases from V and 8 bases from J, with 21 bases in between. This CDR3 has 15 residues. The germline CDR1 and CDR2 sequences are SNHLY and FYNNEI. The CDR3 DNA reads as TGTGCCAGCAGTCCTGGCAGGACGGGTTCTACGGAAGCTTTCTTT. It yields the protein CASSPGRTGSTEAFF. The full variable domain, completed using reference TRBV2 and TRBJ1-1, is EPEVTQTPSHQVTQMGQEVILRCVPISNHLYFYWYRQILGQKVEFLVSFYNNEISEKSEIFDDQFSVERPDGSNFTLKIRSTKLEDSAMYFCASSPGRTGSTEAFFGQGTRLTVV.

V and J are TRBV27 and TRBJ2-7; D not resolved. Germline CDR1 MNHEY, CDR2 SMNVEV (reference sequence). Trimming removed 0 bases at V and 4 bases at J, with 4 bases between. The CDR3 is 12 residues long. CDR3 sequence reads: CASSLSGYEQYF. The DNA of the CDR3 is TGTGCCAGCAGTTTATCCGGTTACGAGCAGTACTTC.

This chain links TRBV6-1 with TRBJ2-1, with unresolved D. The CDR3 consists of 14 residues. The V end lost 0 bases, the J end lost 5 bases, and 8 bases lay between the germline ends. Per the germline V gene, CDR1 is MNHNS and CDR2 is SASEGT. CDR3 bases: TGTGCCAGCAGTGAAGCTGGAATCAACAATGAGCAGTTCTTC. Amino acid sequence: CASSEAGINNEQFF.

The rearrangement uses TRBV7-2 and TRBJ1-3; D is ambiguous. Germline-derived CDR1 and CDR2 are SGHTA and FQGNSA. V gave up 3 bases and J gave up 2 bases, with 8 bases separating them. The CDR3 length is 14 residues. The CDR3: CASSFSGTGNTIYF. CDR3 nucleotides: TGTGCCAGCAGCTTTTCCGGAACTGGAAACACCATATATTTT.

This rearrangement joins TRBV5-1 to TRBJ1-4; the D is unclear. The germline V and J ends were trimmed by 0 bases and 4 bases, with 10 bases remaining between them. This CDR3 comprises 15 residues. From germline, CDR1 is SGHRS and CDR2 YFSETQ. Written as DNA, the CDR3 is TGCGCCAGCAGCTTGGCCAGGACTTATAATGAAAAACTGTTTTTT. Protein sequence: CASSLARTYNEKLFF.

The chain is built from TRBV30 and TRBJ1-6, with no clear D. Between the trimmed V and J ends, which lost 3 bases and 13 bases, there was a span of 10 bases. CDR3 size: 11 residues. Looked up from germline, CDR1 is GTSNPN and CDR2 is SVGIG (reference sequence). CDR3 amino acids: CAWREIGPLHF. In DNA, the CDR3 is TGTGCCTGGAGGGAGATTGGGCCCCTCCACTTT.

This clone was counted a single time. The chain is built from TRBV7-9 and TRBJ2-5, with D tentatively TRBD1 (6 bases). CDR1 and CDR2 (germline): SEHNR, FQNEAQ (reference sequence). This CDR3 contains 15 residues. V was pared by 6 bases and J by 0 bases, with 14 bases between. DNA for the CDR3: TGTGCCAGCAGTCCGCCAGGGGACAACCAAGAGACCCAGTACTTC. It yields the protein CASSPPGDNQETQYF.

This sequence joins TRBV24-1 and TRBJ1-4; 10 bases are shared with TRBD1. With V trimmed by 7 bases and J by 0 bases, 10 bases remained unmatched. The CDR3 is 18 amino acids. Looked up from germline, CDR1 is KGHDR and CDR2 is SFDVKD. CDR3 protein: CATSNPGDRGTTNEKLFF. CDR3 coding DNA: TGTGCCACCAGCAACCCTGGGGACAGGGGCACAACTAATGAAAAACTGTTTTTT.

This chain uses TRBV30 with TRBJ1-6, with 8 bases matching TRBD1. There are 15 residues in the CDR3. Germline loops: CDR1 GTSNPN, CDR2 SVGIG (reference sequence). The J segment lost 10 bases and the V segment lost 3 bases, leaving 11 bases of the junction unmatched. CDR3 DNA: TGTGCCTGGAGCAGAGGGACAGGCCGCGTCTCACCCCTCCACTTT. It is translated as CAWSRGTGRVSPLHF. The full variable domain, with the rest looked up from reference TRBV30 and TRBJ1-6, is SQTIHQWPATLVQPVGSPLSLECTVEGTSNPNLYWYRQAAGRGLQLLFYSVGIGQISSEVPQNLSASRPQDRQFILSSKKLLLSDSGFYLCAWSRGTGRVSPLHFGNGTRLTVT.

The chain joins TRBV4-2 to TRBJ1-2, with D maybe TRBD1 (5 bases). The CDR3 is 17 amino acids. CDR1 is LGHNA, CDR2 YNFKEQ, per germline. V gave up 4 bases and J gave up 4 bases, with 22 bases separating them. In nucleotides, the CDR3 is TGTGCCAGCAGCCCAACTGAATCGTCGGGGGGTCTCTATGGCTACACCTTC. Amino acids: CASSPTESSGGLYGYTF.

J is TRBJ1-5 and V is TRBV5-4, with TRBD1 matching over 9 bases. J lost 0 bases, V lost 3 bases, and 16 bases had no gene match. CDR1 is SGHNT, CDR2 YYREEE, per germline (reference sequence). The CDR3 is made up of 20 amino acids. DNA of the CDR3: TGTGCCAGCAGCTATCCGCCTCCGGGACAGGGTAATTATAGCAATCAGCCCCAGCATTTT. Encoded protein: CASSYPPPGQGNYSNQPQHF.

This chain links TRBV13 with TRBJ1-2; TRBD1 is a possible D gene (5 bases). The CDR3 has 13 residues. The V gene's germline CDR1 is PRHDT and CDR2 FYEKMQ (reference sequence). The germline V and J ends were trimmed by 3 bases and 7 bases, with 12 bases remaining between them. CDR3 loop: CASSLSAGGGYTF. CDR3 DNA: TGTGCCAGCAGCTTGTCTGCCGGGGGTGGCTACACCTTC.

V gene TRBV29-1 combines with J gene TRBJ2-5; D might be TRBD1 (6 bases). The ends were cut back, 7 bases at V and 5 bases at J, with 14 bases in the middle. Per germline, CDR1 SQVTM and CDR2 ANQGSEA. CDR3 length: 12 amino acids. CDR3 sequence reads: CSAGRGLETQYF. The CDR3 DNA sequence: TGCAGCGCCGGTAGGGGGTTGGAGACCCAGTACTTC. Combining the CDR3 with reference TRBV29-1 and TRBJ2-5 gives the whole variable domain SAVISQKPSRDICQRGTSLTIQCQVDSQVTMMFWYRQQPGQSLTLIATANQGSEATYESGFVIDKFPISRPNLTFSTLTVSNMSPEDSSIYLCSAGRGLETQYFGPGTRLLVL.

The rearrangement uses TRBV7-9 and TRBJ1-2; no definite D call. Germline CDR1 is SEHNR and CDR2 is FQNEAQ (reference sequence). The CDR3 has 15 residues. The V end lost 0 bases, the J end lost 3 bases, and 11 bases lay between the germline ends. In nucleotides, the CDR3 is TGTGCCAGCAGCTTAGCGTCAGCTACCTACTATGGCTACACCTTC. As protein: CASSLASATYYGYTF.

This rearrangement joins TRBV28 to TRBJ1-4; the D is unclear. From germline, CDR1 is MDHEN and CDR2 SYDVKM. This CDR3 comprises 13 residues. Deletions cut 5 bases from V and 8 bases from J, with 12 bases between. As DNA, the CDR3 is TGTGCCAGCAGTGGAAGAATCGGGGAAAAACTGTTTTTT. The encoded protein is CASSGRIGEKLFF.

This clone was observed a handful of times. The chain joins TRBV19 to TRBJ1-5; TRBD1 agrees at 8 bases. The CDR3 is 17 residues long. Trimming removed 2 bases from V and 5 bases from J; junction bases left unmatched: 11. Germline CDR1 is LNHDA and CDR2 is SQIVND (reference sequence). Here the CDR3 reads CASSISGGNFWYQPQHF. CDR3 bases: TGTGCCAGTAGTATATCAGGGGGCAATTTTTGGTATCAGCCCCAGCATTTT.

The rearrangement links TRBV29-1 to TRBJ1-4; no definite D call. The germline V gene encodes CDR1 SQVTM and CDR2 ANQGSEA. Trimming shortened V by 7 bases and J by 2 bases, and 5 bases separated the two germline ends. The length of the CDR3 is 11 residues. The CDR3 nucleotides read TGCAGCGCCTCGACTAATGAAAAACTGTTTTTT. Translating it yields CSASTNEKLFF.

On this clone: This same CDR3 is encoded by further DNA sequences in the sample. This sequence joins TRBV7-9 and TRBJ1-2, with 8 nucleotides matching TRBD1. Per germline, CDR1 SEHNR and CDR2 FQNEAQ (reference sequence). The J segment lost 5 bases and the V segment lost 5 bases, leaving 4 bases of the junction unmatched. This CDR3 spans 13 amino acids. The CDR3 loop is CASSPRTGYGYTF. Written as DNA, the CDR3 is TGTGCCAGCAGCCCGAGGACAGGGTATGGCTACACCTTC.

The V and J genes are TRBV6-6 and TRBJ1-2; D ambiguous. V was clipped by 2 bases and J by 6 bases, with 10 bases between them. The V gene's germline CDR1 is MNHNY and CDR2 SVGAGI (reference sequence). This CDR3 has 13 residues. The CDR3, as DNA: TGTGCCAGCAGTTACGACCCGGTGGATGGCTACACCTTC. Its translation: CASSYDPVDGYTF.

On this clone: The junction departs from the called germline gene at one end, perhaps through a read error. J is TRBJ2-7 and V is TRBV18; either TRBD1 or TRBD2 may supply D (5 bases each). The germline gives CDR1 KGHSH, CDR2 LQKENI. The length of the CDR3 is 17 residues. The CDR3 DNA is TGTGCCAGCTCGCCACCCCCGGGGACCTCCCCGACCTACGAGCAGTACTTC. Encoded protein: CASSPPPGTSPTYEQYF.